The 5 T cell receptor beta chains given below trace back to one sample, sequenced in a study of blood T cells in healthy people across ages. Through a sample-barcoded 5' primer and a J-beta primer mix, a second PCR was run for roughly 7 to 12 cycles. TCRdb passed the 5' RACE reads through MiXCR, listing each CDR3 protein once. The table records 580,000 or so distinct CDR3 sequences, under 55% of them present only once. Sequencing input: blood. These receptor sequences come from a man at least 80 years old in good health.

In nucleotides, the CDR3 is TGTGCCAGCAGTTCCTCAGGGCTAGCGATTTACAATGAGCAGTTCTTC. It specifies CASSSSGLAIYNEQFF. The rearrangement uses TRBV12-3 or TRBV12-4 and TRBJ2-1, with D possibly being TRBD2 (6 bases). CDR3 size: 16 residues. The V and J ends lost 4 bases and 4 bases respectively, with 17 bases between them.

The rearrangement links TRBV24-1 to TRBJ2-4; D is possibly TRBD1 (6 bases). Germline V gene sequence: CDR1 KGHDR, CDR2 SFDVKD. CDR3 length: 12 amino acids. V shed 3 bases and J shed 13 bases, with 12 bases lying between them. The CDR3 region has the DNA TGTGCCACCAGTGATGGCAAGGGGGAGCAGTACTTC. Translated, it gives CATSDGKGEQYF.

The chain has TRBV20-1 and TRBJ1-2; TRBD1 matches at 8 bases. The germline gives CDR1 DFQATT, CDR2 SNEGSKA (reference sequence). The trim removed 0 bases at V and 3 bases at J, leaving 3 bases unmatched. The CDR3 spans 14 residues. DNA of the CDR3: TGCAGTGCTAGAGATTGGGGACAGGACTATGGCTACACCTTC. The encoded protein is CSARDWGQDYGYTF.

J is TRBJ2-3 and V is TRBV7-2; D gene uncertain. With 5 bases removed from V and 6 bases from J, the gap between germline ends came to 12 bases. CDR1 is SGHTA and CDR2 is FQGNSA in the germline V gene. The CDR3 spans 13 residues. The CDR3 is CASSRTGVDTQYF. The CDR3 DNA sequence: TGTGCCAGCAGCCGGACCGGCGTGGATACGCAGTATTTT. Based on the CDR3 plus reference TRBV7-2 and TRBJ2-3, the full variable domain is GAGVSQSPSNKVTEKGKDVELRCDPISGHTALYWYRQSLGQGLEFLIYFQGNSAPDKSGLPSDRFSAERTGGSVSTLTIQRTQQEDSAVYLCASSRTGVDTQYFGPGTRLTVL.

This CDR3 reads CAWTSWAAGRETQYF. CDR3 bases: TGTGCCTGGACCTCCTGGGCCGCGGGACGGGAGACCCAGTACTTC. This chain joins TRBV30 and TRBJ2-7; D perhaps matches TRBD2 (6 bases). The J call may be wrong; the DNA end is better matched by TRBJ2-5. CDR3 length: 15 residues. Germline loops: CDR1 GTSNPN, CDR2 SVGIG (reference sequence).